This T cell receptor beta chain came from a study of T cell changes during pregnancy in multiple sclerosis. The CDR3 has 14 amino acids. CDR1 and CDR2 from the germline V gene are MRHNA and SNTAGT. The V segment lost 7 bases and the J segment 3 bases; nucleotides outside the gene matches: 5. TCRdb's table, derived via immunoSEQ multiplex PCR, lists solely in-frame clones and lacks some. Of 35,000 to 45,000 clones in the sample, 70% to 90% were seen once. The table lists this clone with a few counts. The source is a female donor with multiple sclerosis, enrolled in a pregnancy study. Material: CD8+ T cells from peripheral blood mononuclear cells, obtained in the first trimester of pregnancy. The chain recombines TRBV6-4 with TRBJ2-2; 7 nucleotides line up with TRBD1. CDR3 coding DNA: TGTGCCAGCAAGCCGGGGACAGACACCGGGGAGCTGTTTTTT. Translated: CASKPGTDTGELFF.